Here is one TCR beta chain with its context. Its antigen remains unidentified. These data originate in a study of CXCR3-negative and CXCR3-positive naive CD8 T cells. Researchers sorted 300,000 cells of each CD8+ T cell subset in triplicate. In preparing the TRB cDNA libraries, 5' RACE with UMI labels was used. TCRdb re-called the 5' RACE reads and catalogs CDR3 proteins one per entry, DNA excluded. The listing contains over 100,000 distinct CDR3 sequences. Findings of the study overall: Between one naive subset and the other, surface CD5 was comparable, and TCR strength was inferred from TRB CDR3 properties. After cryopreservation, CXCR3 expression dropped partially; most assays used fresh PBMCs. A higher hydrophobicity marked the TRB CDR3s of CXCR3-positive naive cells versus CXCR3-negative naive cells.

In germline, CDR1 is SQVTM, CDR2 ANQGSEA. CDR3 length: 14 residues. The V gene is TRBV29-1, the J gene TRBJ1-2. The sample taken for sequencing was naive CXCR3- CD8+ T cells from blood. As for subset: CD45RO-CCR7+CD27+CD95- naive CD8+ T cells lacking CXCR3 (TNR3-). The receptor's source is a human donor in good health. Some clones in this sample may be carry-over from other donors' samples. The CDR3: CSVGGGGEKHGYTF.